This entry features one T cell receptor beta chain sequence. No antigen is known for it. Using immunoSEQ multiplex PCR, the repertoire was profiled, and TCRdb retains in-frame clones only, with some absent. The table shows around 180,000 clones, with roughly 82% occurring only once. The germline V gene encodes CDR1 SGDLS and CDR2 YYNGEE. CDR3 size: 14 residues. Trimming took off 3 bases at V and 5 bases at J, with 12 bases between the two ends. The sample belongs to a study of cytomegalovirus exposure and HLA in healthy donors. Study-level background: A subsequent analysis stated that the 120 or so validation repertoires were run on the same platform as the approximately 610 first-cohort repertoires. Study outcomes and limitations: High sensitivity and specificity were reportedly achieved when the classifier diagnosed cytomegalovirus status. Through in vitro validation, three CMV-associated chains were shown to be specific for CMV antigens.

The sequencing sample was made of PBMCs. The chain links TRBV9 to TRBJ1-5, with D possibly matching TRBD1 (6 bases). The receptor's source is a man younger than 35 in good health and CMV-seropositive. The chain's CDR3 is CASSESGVDQPQHF. CDR3 nucleotide sequence: TGTGCCAGCAGCGAATCAGGGGTCGATCAGCCCCAGCATTTT.